This T cell receptor (beta chain) was sequenced for a study of beta chain features in type 1 diabetes. Study information: Healthy donors, compared against patients, showed similar age, gender and cell yields.

The isolated RNA, all of it, was reverse transcribed, so expressed TCRB transcripts were what got sequenced. Produced via immunoSEQ multiplex PCR; TCRdb's table is partial and in-frame only. This table holds 330,000 or so clones, 13% to 15% found once. The clonotype was recovered from a man aged 25-45 years in good health. Sequencing used central memory CD4+ T cells from blood.

CDR3 sequence reads: CASSKEKDSCYEQYV. The CDR3 DNA reads as TGTGCCAGCAGCAAAGAGAAGGATAGCTGCTACGAGCAGTACGTC. The rearrangement joins TRBV21-1 to TRBJ2-7; the table's D call TRBD2 went unverified against the DNA. TRBV21-1 counts as a pseudogene. The CDR3 is 15 amino acids.